These T cell receptor beta chains were read from a single sample in a study of post-analysis software for immune sequencing data. TCRdb reprocessed the PCR reads via MiXCR and lists one record per CDR3 protein. The table shows about 820,000 distinct CDR3 sequences, with roughly 50% occurring only once. The specimen was blood. These receptors were obtained from a girl between 10 and 17 years old with multiple sclerosis. Both conserved end residues are part of each CDR3. The D gene is left open where the match is weak. The size entry is marked missing in some rows and otherwise reads once, few, many or a size class.

V gene	D gene	clone size	J gene	CDR3 protein	CDR3 DNA
TRBV20-1	NA	NA	TRBJ2-7	CSARDSAASSRDSPIKPSYEQYF	TGCAGTGCTAGAGATTCCGCAGCTTCATCTCGGGATTCCCCTATCAAACCCTCCTACGAGCAGTACTTC
TRBV12-3/TRBV12-4	NA	few	TRBJ2-2	CASSPIMDLYITGELFF	TGTGCCAGCAGTCCGATCATGGATCTCTACATCACCGGGGAGCTGTTTTTT
TRBV7-2	TRBD1	NA	TRBJ2-1	CASSSIQGISYEQFF	TGTGCCAGCAGCTCAATACAGGGGATCTCCTACGAGCAGTTCTTC
TRBV10-3	NA	NA	TRBJ2-3	CAISGGGPMDTQYF	TGTGCCATCAGTGGAGGGGGACCCATGGATACGCAGTATTTT
TRBV5-1	NA	NA	TRBJ2-7	CASSLGASLYEQYF	TGCGCCAGCAGCTTGGGCGCCTCCCTCTACGAGCAGTACTTC
TRBV24-1	NA	NA	TRBJ2-3	CATSGAVTDTQYF	TGTGCCACCAGCGGGGCGGTCACAGATACGCAGTATTTT
TRBV15	TRBD2	few	TRBJ2-3	CATSRQGTSGSTQYF	TGTGCCACCAGCAGACAGGGGACTAGCGGGAGTACGCAGTATTTT
TRBV5-1	NA	once	TRBJ2-1	CASSWESSGGQFF	TGCGCCAGCAGCTGGGAAAGCTCTGGTGGGCAGTTCTTC
TRBV12-3/TRBV12-4	TRBD2	NA	TRBJ2-1	CASSPPKSGGSSYNEQFF	TGTGCCAGCAGTCCCCCTAAGAGCGGGGGGAGCTCCTACAATGAGCAGTTCTTC
TRBV4-1	TRBD2	NA	TRBJ2-5	CASSQEPTSGSLETQYF	TGCGCCAGCAGCCAAGAGCCGACTAGCGGGAGTCTAGAGACCCAGTACTTC
TRBV6-6	NA	once	TRBJ2-5	CAVTKTSGLGETQYF	TGTGCAGTAACAAAAACATCCGGGCTGGGGGAGACCCAGTACTTC
TRBV5-1	NA	NA	TRBJ2-7	CASSLQDGPYEQYF	TGCGCCAGCAGCTTGCAGGACGGACCCTACGAGCAGTACTTC
TRBV12-3/TRBV12-4	NA	NA	TRBJ2-7	CASSSDPMTGIYEQYF	TGTGCCAGCAGTTCCGATCCCATGACAGGAATCTACGAGCAGTACTTC
TRBV20-1	TRBD2	few	TRBJ2-5	CSERGGSGTQYF	TGCAGTGAGCGGGGGGGCTCCGGGACCCAGTACTTC
TRBV18	NA	NA	TRBJ2-3	CASSPMGAQGTDTQYF	TGTGCCAGCTCACCAATGGGGGCGCAAGGCACAGATACGCAGTATTTT
TRBV28	TRBD2	few	TRBJ2-7	CASSFLGLAGGNYEQYF	TGTGCCAGCAGTTTTTTAGGACTAGCGGGAGGAAACTACGAGCAGTACTTC
TRBV2	NA	NA	TRBJ1-4	CASSSRDINFDNEKLFF	TGTGCCAGCAGCAGCCGGGACATCAATTTCGATAATGAAAAACTGTTTTTT
TRBV7-2	TRBD2	few	TRBJ2-1	CASSAGLAGGLNEQFF	TGTGCCAGCAGCGCCGGTCTAGCGGGGGGGCTGAATGAGCAGTTCTTC
TRBV6-1	TRBD1	NA	TRBJ2-1	CASQGQGQVYEQFF	TGTGCCAGCCAAGGACAGGGGCAGGTCTACGAGCAGTTCTTC
TRBV10-3	TRBD1	few	TRBJ2-1	CAISTGQGSVGEQFF	TGTGCCATCAGTACAGGACAGGGTTCAGTGGGTGAGCAGTTCTTC
TRBV4-1	NA	NA	TRBJ2-7	CASSQVTTSYEQYF	TGCGCCAGCAGCCAAGTGACCACTTCCTACGAGCAGTACTTC
TRBV4-1	NA	few	TRBJ2-5	CASSQDLGTGEETQYF	TGCGCCAGCAGCCAAGATCTGGGGACGGGGGAAGAGACCCAGTACTTC
TRBV29-1	NA	NA	TRBJ2-6	CSVRGGAEGNSGANVLTF	TGCAGCGTTCGAGGGGGCGCGGAGGGGAACTCTGGGGCCAACGTCCTGACTTTC
TRBV4-1	NA	NA	TRBJ2-5	CASSVIGQETQYF	TGCGCCAGCAGCGTAATTGGACAAGAGACCCAGTACTTC
TRBV29-1	NA	NA	TRBJ2-7	CSVLTVYEQYF	TGCAGCGTTCTGACTGTCTACGAGCAGTACTTC
TRBV11-1	NA	once	TRBJ2-5	CASSPPPRAEQYF	TGTGCCAGCAGCCCCCCACCCAGGGCGGAGCAGTACTTC
TRBV6-1	NA	few	TRBJ2-5	CASGFGSQETQYF	TGTGCCAGCGGGTTCGGTAGTCAAGAGACCCAGTACTTC
TRBV20-1	NA	NA	TRBJ2-6	CSARVLRGGANVLTF	TGCAGTGCTAGGGTTCTAAGGGGTGGGGCCAACGTCCTGACTTTC
TRBV20-1	TRBD2	NA	TRBJ2-1	CSARVVAGSYNEQFF	TGCAGTGCTAGAGTAGTAGCGGGCTCGTACAATGAGCAGTTCTTC
TRBV5-1	NA	NA	TRBJ2-7	CASSPPPGLLTRSSYEQYF	TGCGCCAGCAGCCCCCCGCCGGGACTCCTGACTAGGAGCTCCTACGAGCAGTACTTC
TRBV3-1	TRBD1	NA	TRBJ2-7	CASSQDSQGVYEQYF	TGTGCCAGCAGCCAAGATTCGCAGGGGGTCTACGAGCAGTACTTC
TRBV6-5	NA	few	TRBJ2-7	CASRRPGGNYEQYF	TGTGCCAGCAGGCGACCAGGAGGGAATTACGAGCAGTACTTC
TRBV7-2	TRBD2	NA	TRBJ2-3	CASSLVPGGGHTQYF	TGTGCCAGCAGCTTAGTCCCCGGCGGGGGTCATACGCAGTATTTT
TRBV12-3/TRBV12-4	NA	NA	TRBJ2-7	CASSPNLSEQYF	TGTGCCAGCAGCCCCAATCTGAGCGAGCAGTACTTC
TRBV5-1	NA	few	TRBJ2-7	CASSLDGQGTYEQYF	TGCGCCAGCAGCTTGGACGGCCAGGGCACCTACGAGCAGTACTTC
TRBV7-9	NA	NA	TRBJ2-5	CASSWERKETQYF	TGTGCCAGCAGCTGGGAGAGGAAAGAGACCCAGTACTTC
TRBV9	TRBD1	few	TRBJ2-5	CASSVANFGQGETQYF	TGTGCCAGCAGCGTAGCAAACTTCGGACAGGGAGAGACCCAGTACTTC
TRBV7-3	NA	few	TRBJ1-1	CASSLFGMNTEAFF	TGTGCCAGCAGCTTATTCGGCATGAACACTGAAGCTTTCTTT
TRBV27	NA	NA	TRBJ1-2	CASSPAGYDYGYTF	TGTGCCAGCTCTCCGGCAGGTTACGACTATGGCTACACCTTC
TRBV7-2	TRBD2	many	TRBJ2-1	CASSLGLAGNNEQFF	TGTGCCAGCAGCTTAGGACTAGCGGGGAACAATGAGCAGTTCTTC
TRBV20-1	NA	NA	TRBJ1-6	CSARDWGADLVSPLHF	TGCAGTGCTAGAGATTGGGGGGCCGACCTTGTCTCACCCCTCCACTTT
TRBV7-2	NA	NA	TRBJ1-2	CASSRRVDGYTF	TGTGCCAGCAGCCGACGGGTTGATGGCTACACCTTC
TRBV2	NA	NA	TRBJ2-5	CASSSTVGQRETQYF	TGTGCCAGCAGTTCCACCGTTGGACAGAGAGAGACCCAGTACTTC
TRBV20-1	NA	NA	TRBJ1-1	CSAASPAPNTEAFF	TGCAGTGCTGCGAGCCCCGCTCCCAATACCGAAGCTTTCTTT
TRBV7-8	TRBD1	NA	TRBJ2-5	CASSLRGGRGTQYF	TGTGCCAGCAGCTTAAGAGGGGGCCGGGGGACCCAGTACTTC
TRBV5-1	NA	once	TRBJ2-1	CASSRDAASSHNEQFF	TGCGCCAGCAGCCGAGACGCAGCCAGCTCCCACAATGAGCAGTTCTTC
TRBV12-3/TRBV12-4	NA	few	TRBJ2-7	CASTSVGGGYEQYF	TGTGCCAGCACCTCGGTGGGGGGCGGGTACGAGCAGTACTTC
TRBV15	NA	few	TRBJ2-1	CATSGADLSSYNEQFF	TGTGCCACCAGCGGGGCCGACTTAAGCTCCTACAATGAGCAGTTCTTC
TRBV3-1	TRBD1	NA	TRBJ1-1	CASSRPGTGWTEAFF	TGTGCCAGCAGCCGTCCCGGGACAGGATGGACTGAAGCTTTCTTT
TRBV7-9	NA	NA	TRBJ2-1	CASSSQGLRDNEQFF	TGTGCCAGCAGCTCACAGGGCCTCCGGGACAATGAGCAGTTCTTC